The 27 T cell receptor beta chains reported below all come from one sample, sequenced in a study of cytomegalovirus exposure and HLA in healthy donors. Sequencing was performed with immunoSEQ multiplex PCR; in TCRdb, only in-frame clones are kept and a portion is missing. The sample carries tens of thousands of clones, 94% recorded once. Sequencing input: PBMCs. The receptors here all came from a man aged 18 to 30 in good health and CMV-seropositive.

To note about this clone: One junction end does not reproduce the germline sequence, and a read error may be involved. The gene calls are TRBV7-7 and TRBJ2-7; perhaps TRBD2 as D (6 bases). The CDR3 runs to 15 residues. CDR1 and CDR2 from the germline V gene are SSHAT and FNYEAQ (reference sequence). This CDR3 reads CASSLEAGSGYEQYF. The DNA of the CDR3 is TGTGCTAGCAGCTTAGAGGCGGGGAGTGGCTACGAGCAGTACTTC. The entire variable domain, with the rest obtained from reference TRBV7-7 and TRBJ2-7, is as follows: GAGVSQSPRYKVTKRGQDVTLRCDPISSHATLYWYQQALGQGPEFLTYFNYEAQPDKSGLPSDRFSAERPEGSISTLTIQRTEQRDSAMYRCASSLEAGSGYEQYFGPGTRLTVT.

This clone appeared once. The rearrangement uses TRBV30 and TRBJ1-1, with D perhaps matching TRBD1 (6 bases). The germline V gene has CDR1 GTSNPN and CDR2 SVGIG (reference sequence). V was pared by 2 bases and J by 7 bases, with 14 bases between. The CDR3 is 13 residues long. CDR3 coding DNA: TGTGCCTGGAGTCTTGGACAGAGAAATGAAGCTTTCTTT. It is translated as CAWSLGQRNEAFF.

The chain links TRBV28 to TRBJ2-7; 8 bases agree with TRBD2. This CDR3 is 15 amino acids long. Germline-derived CDR1 and CDR2 are MDHEN and SYDVKM. V lost 1 base to trimming and J lost 4 bases; unmatched junction nucleotides: 6. CDR3 bases: TGTGCCAGCAGTTTATCGGCGGGAGGTATATACGAGCAGTACTTC. Amino acid sequence: CASSLSAGGIYEQYF. Full variable domain (missing parts from reference TRBV28 and TRBJ2-7): DVKVTQSSRYLVKRTGEKVFLECVQDMDHENMFWYRQDPGLGLRLIYFSYDVKMKEKGDIPEGYSVSREKKERFSLILESASTNQTSMYLCASSLSAGGIYEQYFGPGTRLTVT.

By share, this clone counts as medium-sized. The rearrangement joins TRBV27 to TRBJ2-1; 7 bases are shared with TRBD2. Germline V lookup: CDR1 MNHEY, CDR2 SMNVEV (reference sequence). The trim removed 3 bases at V and 6 bases at J, leaving 20 bases unmatched. The CDR3 length is 19 residues. The CDR3 region has the DNA TGTGCCAGCAGTTTCGCCCTGGTAGCGGGCCCCTGGGGCGGCAATGAGCAGTTCTTC. It is translated as CASSFALVAGPWGGNEQFF.

The chain carries TRBV19 and TRBJ1-5, with D uncertain. The CDR3 sequence is 15 residues long. The V gene lost 3 bases and the J gene lost 9 bases, with 18 bases spanning the gap. Germline V gene lookup returns CDR1 LNHDA and CDR2 SQIVND (reference sequence). CDR3: CASSIARGGTVPQHF. The CDR3 DNA is TGTGCCAGTAGTATCGCCCGGGGAGGAACCGTGCCCCAGCATTTT.

This clone was seen just once. The rearrangement links TRBV28 to TRBJ1-1; tentatively, D is TRBD1 (5 bases). This CDR3 spans 14 amino acids. Trimming shortened V by 2 bases and J by 0 bases, and 7 bases separated the two germline ends. Germline CDR1 and CDR2: MDHEN and SYDVKM. CDR3: CASSLVDMNTEAFF. Written as DNA, the CDR3 is TGTGCCAGCAGTTTAGTGGACATGAACACTGAAGCTTTCTTT. Using reference TRBV28 and TRBJ1-1 for the parts outside the CDR3, the full variable domain is DVKVTQSSRYLVKRTGEKVFLECVQDMDHENMFWYRQDPGLGLRLIYFSYDVKMKEKGDIPEGYSVSREKKERFSLILESASTNQTSMYLCASSLVDMNTEAFFGQGTRLTVV.

This chain joins TRBV27 and TRBJ1-2; 7 positions agree with TRBD1. Germline CDR1 is MNHEY and CDR2 is SMNVEV (reference sequence). J gave up 0 bases and V 6 bases, and 10 bases lay outside the gene matches. The CDR3 is 16 residues long. This CDR3 is CASRRTGTASNYGYTF. CDR3 in DNA: TGTGCCAGCAGACGAACCGGGACAGCATCTAACTATGGCTACACCTTC.

The chain recombines TRBV5-1 with TRBJ1-3; 9 bases fit TRBD1. Trimming took 4 bases from V and 4 from J; bases not matched to a gene: 12. The CDR3 contains 17 residues. Germline CDR1 and CDR2: SGHRS and YFSETQ. The CDR3 DNA sequence: TGCGCCAGCAGCGAGAGGACAGGGGCAACCTGGGGAAACACCATATATTTT. Translation gives CASSERTGATWGNTIYF.

The genes are TRBV29-1 and TRBJ1-1, with D perhaps TRBD1 (6 bases). CDR1 is SQVTM, CDR2 ANQGSEA, per germline. Trimming left V 5 bases short and J 7 bases short, with 17 bases between. This CDR3 is 13 amino acids long. CDR3 in amino acids: CSVLAGTQGEAFF. In DNA form, the CDR3 reads TGCAGCGTTCTTGCAGGGACACAAGGTGAAGCTTTCTTT.

The chain couples TRBV28 to TRBJ2-3; TRBD2 matches at 8 bases. The V segment lost 7 bases and the J segment 6 bases; nucleotides outside the gene matches: 6. CDR3 length: 13 residues. Germline CDR1 and CDR2: MDHEN and SYDVKM. This CDR3 is CASKAPSGDTQYF. DNA of the CDR3: TGTGCCAGCAAGGCACCTAGCGGGGATACGCAGTATTTT.

The table lists this clone with a few counts. In the same sample, other DNA sequences code for this CDR3. The chain joins TRBV9 to TRBJ1-3; 8 bases fit TRBD1. The CDR3 loop spans 17 amino acids. J gave up 0 bases and V 0 bases, and 5 bases lay outside the gene matches. From germline, CDR1 is SGDLS and CDR2 YYNGEE. The CDR3 sequence: CASSVGAGGNSGNTIYF. The CDR3 region has the DNA TGTGCCAGCAGCGTAGGGGCAGGGGGCAACTCTGGAAACACCATATATTTT.

The count of this clone is one. The chain is built from TRBV19 and TRBJ1-3, with D tentatively TRBD1 (5 bases). Germline V gene lookup returns CDR1 LNHDA and CDR2 SQIVND (reference sequence). The CDR3 loop spans 16 amino acids. Trimming cost V 10 bases and J 0 bases, with 19 bases left between them. CDR3 in DNA: TGTGCCACCCGCCCCCCCGGCAGGGCCTCTGGAAACACCATATATTTT. Residues: CATRPPGRASGNTIYF.

This chain connects TRBV2 to TRBJ2-7; the D gene is possibly TRBD1 (6 bases). Germline CDR1 SNHLY, CDR2 FYNNEI. This CDR3 is 16 amino acids long. With 6 bases removed from V and 0 bases from J, the gap between germline ends came to 18 bases. CDR3 sequence reads: CASRTSLDRFSYEQYF. CDR3 nucleotide sequence: TGTGCCAGCAGGACATCACTAGACAGGTTCTCCTACGAGCAGTACTTC.

The gene calls are TRBV19 and TRBJ2-7; 11 positions match TRBD1. The V segment lost 3 bases and the J segment 3 bases; nucleotides outside the gene matches: 7. Germline-derived CDR1 and CDR2 are LNHDA and SQIVND (reference sequence). There are 16 residues in the CDR3. The CDR3 reads CASSMITGTGGYEQYF. The CDR3 DNA follows: TGTGCCAGTAGTATGATTACCGGGACAGGGGGCTACGAGCAGTACTTC.

The chain combines TRBV2 with TRBJ2-1, with TRBD2 matching over 7 bases. V shed 8 bases and J 7 bases; nucleotides not matched to a gene: 14. This CDR3 has 15 amino acids. CDR1 is SNHLY, CDR2 FYNNEI, per germline. CDR3 region: CASQLPGGSSNEQFF. CDR3 nucleotide sequence: TGTGCCAGCCAGCTCCCGGGGGGATCGTCAAATGAGCAGTTCTTC.

The genes are TRBV7-9 and TRBJ2-1, with a possible D match to TRBD2 (5 bases). Germline values: CDR1 SEHNR, CDR2 FQNEAQ (reference sequence). V lost 8 bases to trimming and J lost 6 bases, with 20 bases between them. The CDR3 contains 15 residues. CDR3 bases: TGTGCCAGCTATACTCCCGGGGTTAAAGGCAATGAGCAGTTCTTC. Protein product: CASYTPGVKGNEQFF.

The rearrangement uses TRBV9 and TRBJ2-7; 8 bases align to TRBD2. The CDR3 totals 14 residues. Germline-derived CDR1 and CDR2 are SGDLS and YYNGEE. V dropped 2 bases and J dropped 0; count of bases not matched to a gene: 1. The CDR3, as DNA: TGTGCCAGCAGCGTTAGCGGGGCCTCCTACGAGCAGTACTTC. It codes for CASSVSGASYEQYF.

The chain recombines TRBV5-1 with TRBJ2-1; no clear D gene. The CDR3 consists of 15 residues. Per the germline V gene, CDR1 is SGHRS and CDR2 is YFSETQ. Trimming took 0 bases from V and 0 from J, leaving 7 bases between them. The CDR3 spells CASSLDGASYNEQFF. The DNA of the CDR3 is TGCGCCAGCAGCTTGGACGGAGCCTCCTACAATGAGCAGTTCTTC.

The CDR3 coding sequence is TGTGCCAGCAGCTTCGAAATGGCGGCAAGCAATCAGCCCCAGCATTTT. Its translation is CASSFEMAASNQPQHF. The rearrangement uses TRBV7-8 and TRBJ1-5; D is ambiguous. V was pared by 3 bases and J by 1 base, with 13 bases between. The length of the CDR3 is 16 residues. Per the germline V gene, CDR1 is SGHVS and CDR2 is FQNEAQ.

The chain has TRBV10-3 and TRBJ2-7; D perhaps matches TRBD2 (6 bases). Germline assignment: CDR1 ENHRY and CDR2 SYGVKD. The V end was cut by 6 bases, the J end by 2 bases, with 11 bases between. CDR3 length: 13 amino acids. In DNA form, the CDR3 reads TGTGCCATCAGCACAGGACTAACCTACGAGCAGTACTTC. Translating gives CAISTGLTYEQYF.

The rearrangement joins TRBV12-5 to TRBJ2-2, with a tentative D call TRBD2 (6 bases). Looked up from germline, CDR1 is LGHNT and CDR2 is FRNRAP. The CDR3 runs to 13 residues. The V gene lost 3 bases and the J gene lost 8 bases, with 10 bases spanning the gap. CDR3 residues: CASGFQGRGELFF. CDR3 sequence (DNA): TGTGCTAGTGGTTTCCAAGGGAGGGGGGAGCTGTTTTTT.

This chain links TRBV4-1 with TRBJ1-2; D gene unclear. The V gene lost 0 bases and the J gene lost 3 bases, with 8 bases spanning the gap. Germline CDR1 reads MGHRA; CDR2 reads YSYEKL. There are 14 residues in the CDR3. The CDR3 spells CASSQESGYYGYTF. The CDR3 DNA is TGCGCCAGCAGCCAAGAATCAGGTTACTATGGCTACACCTTC.

CDR3 residues: CASSPHPGTVSYEQYF. The CDR3 DNA reads as TGCGCCAGCAGCCCGCATCCTGGGACAGTTTCCTACGAGCAGTACTTC. The V gene is TRBV5-1, the J gene TRBJ2-7, with TRBD1 identical over 7 bases. J lost 1 base, V lost 4 bases, and 11 bases had no gene match. Germline CDR1 and CDR2: SGHRS and YFSETQ. This CDR3 is 16 amino acids long.

CDR3: CASGRTSSVEQFF. The CDR3 nucleotides read TGTGCTAGTGGTCGGACTAGTTCGGTTGAGCAGTTCTTC. The chain employs TRBV12-5 and TRBJ2-1; TRBD2 aligns across 7 bases. Looked up from germline, CDR1 is LGHNT and CDR2 is FRNRAP. V was clipped by 5 bases and J by 9 bases; unmatched bases: 7. The CDR3 extends over 13 amino acids.

The genes are TRBV28 and TRBJ2-5; 7 bases match TRBD2. Germline trimming cut 6 bases from V and 5 bases from J; bases unmatched to any gene: 3. Germline CDR1 is MDHEN and CDR2 is SYDVKM. This CDR3 is built from 12 residues. The CDR3 region is CASRAGVETQYF. The CDR3 nucleotides are TGTGCCAGCAGGGCGGGAGTGGAGACCCAGTACTTC.

The rearrangement links TRBV28 to TRBJ2-2; 9 bases align to TRBD2. The length of the CDR3 is 16 residues. From germline, CDR1 is MDHEN and CDR2 SYDVKM. V lost 5 bases and J lost 0; bases outside the gene matches: 4. In DNA form, the CDR3 reads TGTGCCAGCAGTGAAGTAGCGGGAGCGAACACCGGGGAGCTGTTTTTT. Translation gives CASSEVAGANTGELFF.

The chain couples TRBV10-3 to TRBJ1-5, with D possibly TRBD1 on 5 matching bases. V was cut by 7 bases and J by 5 bases, with 12 bases left in between. This CDR3 comprises 13 residues. CDR1 and CDR2 (germline): ENHRY, SYGVKD. CDR3 region: CAIKGGRDQPQHF. In nucleotides, the CDR3 is TGTGCCATCAAGGGTGGCAGGGATCAGCCCCAGCATTTT.